The next 12 T cell receptor beta chains were all read from a single sample in a study of cytomegalovirus exposure and HLA in healthy donors. The PCR was carried out with 60 Vbeta primers and 13 Jbeta primers. Measured with immunoSEQ multiplex PCR; TCRdb has only the in-frame clones, and not every one. Among 150,000 to 200,000 clones listed, about 80% were seen once. Sequencing used PBMCs. These receptors were collected from a young man in good health and CMV-seropositive.

This clone came up once. This chain's CDR3 is CSVEGHRVNEQFF. In DNA, the CDR3 is TGCAGCGTTGAGGGTCACAGGGTCAATGAGCAGTTCTTC. This chain links TRBV29-1 with TRBJ2-1, with D possibly being TRBD1 (6 bases). This CDR3 spans 13 amino acids. Germline assignment: CDR1 SQVTM and CDR2 ANQGSEA. Trimming removed 3 bases from V and 6 bases from J, with 12 bases in between.

The CDR3 loop reads CASSQDQEGGSTDTQYF. As DNA, the CDR3 is TGCGCCAGCAGCCAAGATCAGGAAGGGGGCTCCACAGATACGCAGTATTTT. The chain recombines TRBV4-1 with TRBJ2-3, with 7 bases matching TRBD1. The CDR3 has 17 residues. The germline V gene has CDR1 MGHRA and CDR2 YSYEKL. The V gene end was trimmed by 0 bases and the J gene end by 2 bases; junction bases not matched to a gene: 8.

The V gene is TRBV5-1, the J gene TRBJ2-5, with D possibly matching TRBD1 (7 bases). V dropped 3 bases and J dropped 5 bases, with 14 bases sitting between them. Germline CDR1 SGHRS, CDR2 YFSETQ. This CDR3 region has 14 residues. Here the CDR3 DNA reads TGCGCCAGCAGCTCCCGGGACAGCGGGGAGACCCAGTACTTC. Its translation is CASSSRDSGETQYF.

This chain connects TRBV2 to TRBJ2-5, with TRBD2 matching 9 bases. The CDR3 loop spans 15 amino acids. The germline CDR1 and CDR2 sequences are SNHLY and FYNNEI. Unmatched junction bases numbered 9, after V lost 6 bases and J lost 4 bases. The CDR3 DNA reads TGTGCCAGCAGGGGCGGGGGGGAAGTTCTAGAGACCCAGTACTTC. Its translation is CASRGGGEVLETQYF.

The CDR3 loop is CASSLVGQYSGANVLTF. The DNA of the CDR3 is TGTGCCAGCAGCTTAGTGGGACAGTACTCTGGGGCCAACGTCCTGACTTTC. V and J are TRBV11-2 and TRBJ2-6, with 7 bases fitting TRBD1. V shed 1 base and J 0 bases; nucleotides not matched to a gene: 3. Germline V lookup: CDR1 SGHAT, CDR2 FQNNGV. The CDR3 has 17 residues.

In its sample, this clone was seen a few times. This rearrangement joins TRBV28 to TRBJ2-7, with 7 bases identical to TRBD2. Germline V lookup: CDR1 MDHEN, CDR2 SYDVKM. This CDR3 has 16 amino acids. Trimming cost V 3 bases and J 2 bases; bases outside gene matches: 10. The CDR3 is CASSFKDGGGAYEQYF. The CDR3 nucleotides are TGTGCCAGCAGTTTTAAGGATGGCGGGGGTGCCTACGAGCAGTACTTC. The full variable domain, completed using reference TRBV28 and TRBJ2-7, is DVKVTQSSRYLVKRTGEKVFLECVQDMDHENMFWYRQDPGLGLRLIYFSYDVKMKEKGDIPEGYSVSREKKERFSLILESASTNQTSMYLCASSFKDGGGAYEQYFGPGTRLTVT.

This clone appeared a few times. This chain uses TRBV28 with TRBJ1-5, with 8 bases matching TRBD1. J lost 9 bases, V lost 7 bases, and 14 bases had no gene match. Looked up from germline, CDR1 is MDHEN and CDR2 is SYDVKM. The CDR3 loop spans 15 amino acids. The CDR3 DNA follows: TGTGCCAGCAAAATCTATGGGGGACAGGCTTGGCCCCAGCATTTT. This encodes CASKIYGGQAWPQHF.

This clone has just one count. The rearrangement uses TRBV14 and TRBJ1-2; D call uncertain. Per germline, CDR1 SGHDN and CDR2 FVKESK. The CDR3 is made up of 15 amino acids. Trimming took 5 bases from V and 4 from J, leaving 17 bases between them. CDR3 in DNA: TGTGCCAGCAGCAACTCTCGTACTCTCGGCTATGGCTACACCTTC. Its protein is CASSNSRTLGYGYTF.

This chain joins TRBV6-1 and TRBJ2-1, with 10 nucleotides matching TRBD1. CDR1 and CDR2 (germline): MNHNS, SASEGT. V lost 4 bases, J lost 6 bases, and 6 bases stayed unmatched. The CDR3 sequence is 15 residues long. CDR3 in amino acids: CASSGRDRGSNEQFF. The CDR3 DNA follows: TGTGCCAGCAGTGGACGGGACAGGGGTTCCAATGAGCAGTTCTTC.

V usage is TRBV4-1 and J usage is TRBJ2-7, with 7 bases that match TRBD2. The CDR3 sequence is 16 residues long. Germline loops: CDR1 MGHRA, CDR2 YSYEKL. The trim removed 1 base at V and 0 bases at J, leaving 6 bases unmatched. This CDR3 is CASSQVLGGSSYEQYF. Written as DNA, the CDR3 is TGCGCCAGCAGCCAAGTCCTGGGGGGGAGCTCCTACGAGCAGTACTTC.

Only a few counts were recorded for this clone. This chain uses TRBV9 with TRBJ2-3, with D possibly being TRBD2 (7 bases). Deletions cut 6 bases from V and 4 bases from J, with 18 bases between. There are 15 residues in the CDR3. Germline CDR1 is SGDLS and CDR2 is YYNGEE. CDR3 loop: CASTPIGGLADTQYF. CDR3 DNA sequence: TGTGCCAGCACACCTATCGGGGGGCTCGCAGATACGCAGTATTTT.

V usage is TRBV18 and J usage is TRBJ1-3; 7 nucleotides line up with TRBD1. CDR1 is KGHSH and CDR2 is LQKENI in the germline V gene. J gave up 6 bases and V 4 bases, and 12 bases lay outside the gene matches. The CDR3 has 16 residues. CDR3 in DNA: TGTGCCAGCTCACGGAAAACACAGGGGAGGATAAACACCATATATTTT. Protein: CASSRKTQGRINTIYF. The entire variable domain, with the rest obtained from reference TRBV18 and TRBJ1-3, is as follows: NAGVMQNPRHLVRRRGQEARLRCSPMKGHSHVYWYRQLPEEGLKFMVYLQKENIIDESGMPKERFSAEFPKEGPSILRIQQVVRGDSAAYFCASSRKTQGRINTIYFGEGSWLTVV.